Below, one T cell receptor beta chain is given with its context. This record comes from a study of OX40 agonist ivuxolimab in advanced cancers. As for the study in general: Patients in the trial were receiving intravenous ivuxolimab every 2 weeks, at doses of 0.01 to 10 mg/kg.

Sequenced by immunoSEQ multiplex PCR; TCRdb stores in-frame clones only, minus some. Of some 85,000 clones detected, over 75% appear once; the ten largest clones hold about 2.1%. Trimming took off 6 bases at V and 5 bases at J, with 16 bases between the two ends. The CDR3 has 14 amino acids. Germline CDR1 and CDR2: SNHLY and FYNNEI. The chain links TRBV2 to TRBJ1-1; D is unresolved. The material sequenced was CD4+ or CD8+ T cells sorted from blood, taken in a trial of the OX40 agonist ivuxolimab. The receptor was isolated from an adult with an advanced solid tumor such as melanoma, head and neck, liver or kidney cancer. The CDR3 nucleotides read TGTGCCAGCAGCTCGCGGGTCGGGCTGACTGAAGCTTTCTTT. The encoded protein is CASSSRVGLTEAFF.